Below, 10 T cell receptor beta chains from the same sample are listed, as sequenced in a study of HIV-infected children after antiretroviral therapy interruption. Described treatment: PENTA 11 planned treatment interruption arm or continuous ART arm. The TCR library was built from RNA with a 3' RACE protocol and unique molecular identifiers. TCRdb re-called the 3' RACE reads through MiXCR, storing one row per CDR3 protein. The sample holds about 50,000 distinct CDR3 sequences, around 4% seen once. The sequenced sample was CD45RA+ CD4+ T cells from PBMCs, pooled from several time points, obtained from a donor given antiretroviral therapy, either interrupted or continuous. Subset meaning: naive CD4+ CD45RA+ CD45RO- T cells. The receptors shown here come from a pool of human donors with HIV.

The chain has TRBV20-1 and TRBJ1-1; perhaps TRBD1 as D (6 bases). Trimming cost V 3 bases and J 0 bases, with 11 bases left between them. CDR3 size: 14 residues. Germline V gives CDR1 DFQATT, CDR2 SNEGSKA (reference sequence). The CDR3 is CSASEGVLNTEAFF. CDR3 DNA: TGCAGTGCTAGTGAGGGGGTACTGAACACTGAAGCTTTCTTT.

This clonotype was counted many times. This chain links TRBV7-9 with TRBJ2-3, with D unclear. The CDR3 has 15 residues. Germline V gene lookup returns CDR1 SEHNR and CDR2 FQNEAQ (reference sequence). V was pared by 0 bases and J by 0 bases, with 7 bases between. The CDR3 sequence: CASSLARLSTDTQYF. CDR3 bases: TGTGCCAGCAGCTTAGCGAGGTTGAGCACAGATACGCAGTATTTT. The variable domain in full, with the rest retrieved from reference TRBV7-9 and TRBJ2-3, is DTGVSQNPRHKITKRGQNVTFRCDPISEHNRLYWYRQTLGQGPEFLTYFQNEAQLEKSRLLSDRFSAERPKGSFSTLEIQRTEQGDSAMYLCASSLARLSTDTQYFGPGTRLTVL.

This clonotype occurred a few times. The chain combines TRBV10-3 with TRBJ2-3; maybe TRBD1 (6 bases). In germline, CDR1 is ENHRY, CDR2 SYGVKD. The CDR3 is made up of 14 amino acids. Trimming cost V 3 bases and J 4 bases, with 11 bases left between them. CDR3 protein: CAISEAGVSDTQYF. The CDR3 DNA sequence: TGTGCCATCAGTGAAGCAGGGGTGTCAGATACGCAGTATTTT.

The chain is built from TRBV5-1 and TRBJ1-4, with 7 bases lining up with TRBD1. The CDR3 is made up of 13 amino acids. Trimming cost V 5 bases and J 8 bases; bases outside gene matches: 6. Germline-derived CDR1 and CDR2 are SGHRS and YFSETQ. DNA for the CDR3: TGCGCCAGCAGAGACAGGGAACTCGAAAAACTGTTTTTT. It codes for CASRDRELEKLFF.

This clonotype was counted ten times or more. The chain employs TRBV28 and TRBJ1-2; unclear D gene. This CDR3 has 12 amino acids. Germline CDR1 MDHEN, CDR2 SYDVKM. The V end was cut by 2 bases, the J end by 3 bases, with 4 bases between. The CDR3 sequence is CASSLGDYGYTF. The CDR3 DNA is TGTGCCAGCAGTTTAGGCGACTATGGCTACACCTTC.

In its sample, this clonotype was seen many times. This chain joins TRBV4-2 and TRBJ1-2; D is unclear. The CDR3 consists of 13 residues. Trimming stripped 0 bases from V and 0 bases from J, with 2 bases between. From germline, CDR1 is LGHNA and CDR2 YNFKEQ. The CDR3 sequence: CASSQDTNYGYTF. DNA of the CDR3: TGTGCCAGCAGCCAAGATACTAACTATGGCTACACCTTC.

This clonotype was detected many times. The rearrangement joins TRBV20-1 to TRBJ2-6, with 8 bases lining up with TRBD1. This CDR3 comprises 15 residues. From germline, CDR1 is DFQATT and CDR2 SNEGSKA (reference sequence). J gave up 2 bases and V 2 bases, and 2 bases lay outside the gene matches. As DNA, the CDR3 is TGCAGTGCTAGACAGGGGGCAACTGGGGCCAACGTCCTGACTTTC. Translated: CSARQGATGANVLTF.

This clonotype was seen ten or more times. The chain joins TRBV6-2 or TRBV6-3 to TRBJ2-3; D uncertain. CDR3 size: 14 residues. V dropped 0 bases and J dropped 6 bases, with 10 bases sitting between them. From germline, CDR1 is MNHEY and CDR2 SVGEGT. The CDR3 DNA sequence: TGTGCCAGCAGTTACTCCGCCGGTGGGGATACGCAGTATTTT. It translates to CASSYSAGGDTQYF.

This clonotype was recorded many times. The V gene is TRBV28, the J gene TRBJ2-7, with TRBD1 matching 9 bases. J lost 0 bases, V lost 3 bases, and 6 bases had no gene match. Germline V lookup: CDR1 MDHEN, CDR2 SYDVKM. This CDR3 has 16 residues. CDR3 DNA: TGTGCCAGCAGTTTGGGGGACAGGGTCCTCTCCTACGAGCAGTACTTC. Translation gives CASSLGDRVLSYEQYF.

This clonotype was observed at least ten times. This rearrangement joins TRBV6-5 to TRBJ1-1; D might be TRBD1 (5 bases). V lost 6 bases and J lost 8, with 22 bases in between. Per germline, CDR1 MNHEY and CDR2 SVGAGI. The CDR3 consists of 15 residues. CDR3: CASRSQPRQWGEAFF. CDR3 sequence (DNA): TGTGCCAGCAGGTCACAACCCCGACAGTGGGGAGAAGCTTTCTTT.